This TCR beta chain was recorded in a study of naive and memory T cell subsets (dated by TCRdb to about 2017). A note on the overall study: An open-source, UMI-based TCR alpha and beta sequencing pipeline was applied to sorted naive and memory peripheral blood T cell subsets. RNA was DNase-treated and reverse transcribed with TCR constant-region primers, mostly using SuperScript III. IgG serology results and the functional CMV T cell responses were in complete agreement. What the work shows at the level of the full study, not this receptor alone: A few larger clonotypes were present in naive repertoires, especially CD8 naive repertoires, and these clonotypes were possibly memory cells re-expressing CD45RA. In both CD4 and CD8 cells, the Gini index increased while Shannon and inverse Simpson diversity decreased from naive through CM, EM and EMRA. The repertoire findings for the naive and memory subsets could not be validated, as no ground truth was available. RNA-based TCR counts may be affected by expression changes linked to T cell activation and differentiation. Once error correction was done, more than 95% of naive TCR sequences showed up just once, which made the naive abundance distributions much steeper than those of the memory subsets. A clonotype was defined as a single alpha or beta chain sequence rather than as a paired alpha/beta receptor. A power law was followed by TCR abundance, with an exponent that differed between naive and memory subsets but was consistent across the three individuals.

The method was UMI-ligation and nested PCR. To cover both TRBC1 and TRBC2, the beta constant-region primer consisted of an equimolar mix of two oligonucleotides. Four rounds of PCR, combining the SP2 primer with nested alpha and beta constant-region primers, were used to amplify the ligated cDNA. A single-stranded oligonucleotide containing the SP2 primer and a 12-nucleotide UMI was joined to the 3' end of the cDNA by T4 RNA ligase 1. Incubation of the ligation reaction lasted about 18-24 hours at 16 degrees C. PCR2 was usually performed as a SYBR Green qPCR and halted at a preset threshold so that over-amplification would not occur. Agencourt AMPure XP magnetic beads were used for all purifications after the first. Library amounts were measured by Qubit and library quality was assessed on a TapeStation, where the main peak was expected at around 650 bp. Sequencing of the pooled libraries was done on an Illumina MiSeq using v2 2x251 paired-end kits, which typically yielded roughly 0.9-2.1 million reads per sample. Each sample's library went into the pool at about 4 nM, and roughly 4.5-8% PhiX was added to help with cluster recognition. Per the original workflow: FASTQ reads processed by Demultiplexor were assigned V and J genes by Decombinator through tag matching that tolerated a single base-pair mismatch. UMIs were used by Collapsinator to correct both sequencing errors and frequency errors arising from PCR heterogeneity. TCRs were translated and CDR3s were extracted from the conserved cysteine to the FGXG phenylalanine by CDR3Translator, with non-productive sequences being flagged. Repertoires were subsampled to equal numbers of UMI-defined TCRs before Gini, Shannon entropy and inverse Simpson indices were calculated. Within the linear range, a power law was fitted to clonotype abundance distributions using maximum likelihood. Similar UMI counts, unique TCR numbers and clonal distributions were obtained with the pipeline and with MIGEC on one naive CD8 sample. One analysis removed from the naive repertoire any naive TCRs that were also present in any memory subset from the same donor. A set of roughly 7,000 CMV-associated CDR3 sequences, compiled from VDJdb and a published dataset, was used to search the repertoires. Starting from the raw public reads, TCRdb applied fastp trimming at Q25, assembled clones with MiXCR and retained in-frame beta chains. When rows share a CDR3 protein, they turn into one entry using the most common DNA and genes. TCRdb assigned the V and J calls; the authors' analysis was not used. The sample table holds fewer than 150,000 distinct CDR3 sequences, of which approximately 21% were seen once. 0.6% to 0.7% of the sample comes from the top ten.

TCR alpha and beta chain libraries were amplified separately from the second PCR step onward. Donor CMV status was determined by IFNgamma production from CD4+ T cells after overnight stimulation of fresh PBMCs with CMV viral lysate. CD4 T cells were positively selected using Miltenyi beads, after which CD8 T cells were positively selected from the CD4-negative fraction. Cells were stained for CD3, CD4, CD8, CD45RA, CD27 and a live/dead dye and were sorted on a BD Aria II into four subsets based on CD45RA and CD27. Blood was obtained from a few healthy volunteers, and the blood from each volunteer was fractionated into CD4 and CD8 T cells and subsequently into four differentiation subsets. Approximately 130 ml of peripheral blood was drawn per donor, and PBMC were isolated by Ficoll-Paque PLUS density-gradient centrifugation. The sorted cells were lysed in RLT buffer, after which RNA was extracted using a Qiagen RNeasy kit and kept at -80 degrees C.

V lost 0 bases and J lost 1 base, and the count of bases not matched to a germline gene is 7. CDR1 and CDR2 are read off the germline V gene as LGHNA and YSLEER. The CDR3 runs 17 amino acids, cysteine and phenylalanine included. Only the CDR3 part of the read is kept: 51 bases, read in frame from the first base. For this clonotype: This clone's antigen is unknown. No quality values exist for individual bases; no much larger clone is one base distant.

The sample consisted of naive CD8+ T cells from blood. Interpreted using the paper, the cell subset or site label stands for: naive T cells, CD45RA high CD27+. Rearrangement joined TRBV4-3 to TRBJ2-7, and TRBD2 aligns with 9 junction nucleotides. This receptor was taken from a human donor in good health. The CDR3 reads CASSQDWASGTSYEQYF. The bases read TGCGCCAGCAGCCAAGATTGGGCTAGCGGGACTTCCTACGAGCAGTACTTC.